One sample yielded the 18 T cell receptor beta chains listed below, sequenced in a study of blood T cell repertoires in COVID-19 (dated by TCRdb to about 2020). The library relied on the immunoSEQ multiplex PCR assay. Sourced from immuneACCESS, this table was stored by TCRdb with only in-frame sequences that have V and J called. A share of the clones is absent; for the studies checked, an unresolved V gene accounts for under half, and the remainder has no known explanation. The sample contains more than 200,000 clones, around 87% of them found a single time. Of the sample, about 9.4% is held by the ten largest clones. Sequenced input: peripheral blood. These receptors originate from a woman in her forties or fifties with COVID-19, enrolled during active disease.

The chain uses TRBV7-8 and TRBJ2-1, with 8 bases aligning to TRBD1. The CDR3 is made up of 15 amino acids. Germline CDR1 reads SGHVS; CDR2 reads FQNEAQ. The V gene end was trimmed by 2 bases and the J gene end by 10 bases; junction bases not matched to a gene: 10. DNA for the CDR3: TGTGCCAGCAGCTTAACCGGGACAGGCCGATTGGAGCAGTTCTTC. The encoded protein is CASSLTGTGRLEQFF.

The chain recombines TRBV12-3 or TRBV12-4 with TRBJ1-5, with D tentatively TRBD1 (5 bases). Trimming cost V 7 bases and J 3 bases, with 10 bases left between them. This CDR3 is built from 13 residues. The CDR3, as DNA: TGTGCCAGCACGCAGGGCACCAATCAGCCCCAGCATTTT. It translates to CASTQGTNQPQHF.

The chain employs TRBV11-2 and TRBJ1-1; 8 bases map to TRBD1. Germline V gives CDR1 SGHAT, CDR2 FQNNGV. The CDR3 covers 15 residues. Germline trimming cut 1 base from V and 4 bases from J; bases unmatched to any gene: 5. CDR3 sequence: CASSLGTGLGTEAFF. As DNA, the CDR3 is TGTGCCAGCAGCTTAGGGACAGGGTTGGGCACTGAAGCTTTCTTT.

This rearrangement joins TRBV5-1 to TRBJ1-1, with 7 nucleotides matching TRBD1. Germline values: CDR1 SGHRS, CDR2 YFSETQ. CDR3 length: 16 amino acids. Germline trimming cut 1 base from V and 0 bases from J; bases unmatched to any gene: 6. Here the CDR3 reads CASSLSWDRLNTEAFF. The CDR3 bases are TGCGCCAGCAGCTTGAGCTGGGACAGATTGAACACTGAAGCTTTCTTT.

The V call is TRBV28, the J call TRBJ1-2; 7 nucleotides line up with TRBD1. The V and J ends lost 7 bases and 0 bases, in that order; junction bases with no gene match: 11. This CDR3 region has 16 residues. CDR1 is MDHEN and CDR2 is SYDVKM in the germline V gene. CDR3 residues: CASTAHGQETNYGYTF. CDR3 bases: TGTGCCAGCACCGCCCATGGACAGGAAACTAACTATGGCTACACCTTC.

The chain carries TRBV7-2 and TRBJ2-2, with TRBD1 matching over 7 bases. Germline CDR1 and CDR2: SGHTA and FQGNSA. Trimming removed 5 bases from V and 0 bases from J; junction bases left unmatched: 9. The CDR3 spans 17 residues. CDR3 in DNA: TGTGCCAGCAGCCTAAACAGGGGTATCGCGAACACCGGGGAGCTGTTTTTT. It codes for CASSLNRGIANTGELFF.

V and J are TRBV28 and TRBJ2-1; the match to TRBD1 covers 7 bases. CDR1 is MDHEN and CDR2 is SYDVKM in the germline V gene. V shed 6 bases, J shed 7 bases, and the junction held 15 bases outside the gene matches. The CDR3 is 16 residues long. This CDR3 reads CASRTLWGTVRNEQFF. The CDR3 bases are TGTGCCAGCAGAACCTTGTGGGGGACAGTACGAAATGAGCAGTTCTTC.

This clone was found once. The rearrangement uses TRBV19 and TRBJ1-5; D is undetermined. The CDR3 loop spans 15 amino acids. Germline lookup yields CDR1 LNHDA and CDR2 SQIVND (reference sequence). V was pared by 3 bases and J by 3 bases, with 12 bases between. CDR3 sequence reads: CASSIYAGSNQPQHF. The CDR3 bases are TGTGCCAGTAGTATCTATGCAGGATCCAATCAGCCCCAGCATTTT.

The genes are TRBV12-3 or TRBV12-4 and TRBJ2-5; D is uncertain. The CDR3 spans 13 residues. Trimming cost V 6 bases and J 2 bases, with 10 bases left between them. Written as DNA, the CDR3 is TGTGCCAGCAGCTTGGGCCTACAAGAGACCCAGTACTTC. As protein: CASSLGLQETQYF.

The chain uses TRBV10-2 and TRBJ2-5; no firm D call. V shed 6 bases and J shed 4 bases, with 9 bases lying between them. Germline values: CDR1 WSHSY, CDR2 SAAADI. CDR3 length: 12 residues. The CDR3 sequence: CASSGVVETQYF. Here the CDR3 DNA reads TGCGCCAGCAGCGGAGTCGTAGAGACCCAGTACTTC.

V usage is TRBV27 and J usage is TRBJ2-2; the match to TRBD1 covers 7 bases. From germline, CDR1 is MNHEY and CDR2 SMNVEV (reference sequence). The V and J ends lost 3 bases and 7 bases, in that order; junction bases with no gene match: 2. The CDR3 spans 13 residues. The CDR3 is CASSLTGIGELFF. The CDR3 DNA sequence: TGTGCCAGCAGTTTGACAGGGATCGGGGAGCTGTTTTTT.

This clone was picked up one time. V usage is TRBV2 and J usage is TRBJ2-1; possible D gene TRBD2, 7 bases. The V end lost 8 bases, the J end lost 8 bases, and 19 bases lay between the germline ends. In germline, CDR1 is SNHLY, CDR2 FYNNEI. The CDR3 contains 14 residues. Written as DNA, the CDR3 is TGTGCCAGCTACTACGGGGGGCTCGAGGATGAGCAGTTCTTC. It codes for CASYYGGLEDEQFF. Drawing the rest from reference TRBV2 and TRBJ2-1, the complete variable domain is EPEVTQTPSHQVTQMGQEVILRCVPISNHLYFYWYRQILGQKVEFLVSFYNNEISEKSEIFDDQFSVERPDGSNFTLKIRSTKLEDSAMYFCASYYGGLEDEQFFGPGTRLTVL.

The CDR3 region has the DNA TGTGCCAGCAGCGTAGCCCCAGGAGGCGAGCAGTACTTC. It specifies CASSVAPGGEQYF. V and J are TRBV9 and TRBJ2-7; a possible D gene is TRBD2 (5 bases). The germline V gene encodes CDR1 SGDLS and CDR2 YYNGEE. The CDR3 runs 13 residues. Between the trimmed V and J ends, which lost 0 bases and 6 bases, there was a span of 10 bases. Filled out from reference TRBV9 and TRBJ2-7, the complete variable domain reads DSGVTQTPKHLITATGQRVTLRCSPRSGDLSVYWYQQSLDQGLQFLIQYYNGEERAKGNILERFSAQQFPDLHSELNLSSLELGDSALYFCASSVAPGGEQYFGPGTRLTVT.

This rearrangement joins TRBV25-1 to TRBJ2-1; D gene ambiguous. Germline V gene data show CDR1 as MGHDK and CDR2 as SYGVNS. Trimming took 1 base from V and 0 from J, leaving 7 bases between them. This CDR3 is built from 15 residues. In DNA, the CDR3 is TGTGCCAGCAGTGAATTTATTCTCTCCTACAATGAGCAGTTCTTC. Protein: CASSEFILSYNEQFF.

The CDR3 loop is CASSLAGSSPHTQYF. CDR3 DNA: TGTGCCAGCAGCTTAGCGGGGAGCTCCCCCCATACGCAGTATTTT. The V gene is TRBV7-3, the J gene TRBJ2-3; D might be TRBD2 (6 bases). This CDR3 is built from 15 residues. V lost 2 bases, J lost 7 bases, and 16 bases lay in between. Germline values: CDR1 SGHTA, CDR2 FQGTGA.

V gene TRBV5-1 combines with J gene TRBJ1-3, with 7 nucleotides matching TRBD1. CDR3 length: 15 amino acids. Germline V gene lookup returns CDR1 SGHRS and CDR2 YFSETQ. Germline trimming cut 0 bases from V and 5 bases from J; bases unmatched to any gene: 5. The CDR3 DNA reads as TGCGCCAGCAGCTTGGAGGGACAGCTCCGAAACACCATATATTTT. It specifies CASSLEGQLRNTIYF.

The chain links TRBV6-2 or TRBV6-3 to TRBJ1-2; D might be TRBD1 (6 bases). Germline V gene lookup returns CDR1 MNHEY and CDR2 SVGEGT. Trimming took 4 bases from V and 3 from J, leaving 12 bases between them. CDR3 length: 14 amino acids. CDR3 loop: CASSSGTSYYGYTF. The CDR3 bases are TGTGCCAGCAGTTCCGGGACAAGCTACTATGGCTACACCTTC.

The V call is TRBV27, the J call TRBJ2-5; the match to TRBD2 covers 12 bases. Germline V gives CDR1 MNHEY, CDR2 SMNVEV (reference sequence). The V segment lost 7 bases and the J segment 1 base; nucleotides outside the gene matches: 22. The CDR3 totals 21 residues. This chain's CDR3 is CASTDTSGGPSPTSFQETQYF. In DNA form, the CDR3 reads TGTGCCAGCACCGATACTAGCGGGGGGCCTAGCCCCACGTCCTTCCAAGAGACCCAGTACTTC.